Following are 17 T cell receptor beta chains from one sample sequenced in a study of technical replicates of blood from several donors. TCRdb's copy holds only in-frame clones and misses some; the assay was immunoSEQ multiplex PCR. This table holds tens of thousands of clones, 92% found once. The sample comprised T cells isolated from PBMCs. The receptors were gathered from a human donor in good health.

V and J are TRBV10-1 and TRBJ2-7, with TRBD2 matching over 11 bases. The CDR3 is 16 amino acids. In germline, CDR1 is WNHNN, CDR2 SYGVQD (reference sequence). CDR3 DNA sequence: TGCGCAACCATTTGGACTAGCGGGCTTTATTCCTACGAGCAGTACTTC. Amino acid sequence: CATIWTSGLYSYEQYF.

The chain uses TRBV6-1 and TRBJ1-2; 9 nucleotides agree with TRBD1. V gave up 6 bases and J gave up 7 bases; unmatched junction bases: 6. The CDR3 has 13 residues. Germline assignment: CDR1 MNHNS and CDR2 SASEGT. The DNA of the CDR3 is TGTGCCAGCAGCACCGGGACAGGGAGTGGCTACACCTTC. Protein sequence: CASSTGTGSGYTF.

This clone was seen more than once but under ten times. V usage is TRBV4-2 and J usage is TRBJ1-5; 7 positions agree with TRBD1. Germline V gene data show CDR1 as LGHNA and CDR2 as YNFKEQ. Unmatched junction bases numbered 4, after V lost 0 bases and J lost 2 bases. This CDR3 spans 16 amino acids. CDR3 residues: CASSQEVGTGNQPQHF. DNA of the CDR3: TGTGCCAGCAGCCAAGAAGTGGGGACAGGCAATCAGCCCCAGCATTTT.

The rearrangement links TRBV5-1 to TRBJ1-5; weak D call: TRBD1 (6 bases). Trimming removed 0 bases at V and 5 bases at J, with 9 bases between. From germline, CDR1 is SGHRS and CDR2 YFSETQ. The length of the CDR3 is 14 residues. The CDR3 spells CASSLEQGDQPQHF. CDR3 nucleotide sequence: TGCGCCAGCAGCTTGGAACAGGGAGATCAGCCCCAGCATTTT.

The CDR3 DNA follows: TGTGCCAGCAGTGTCGCTCCAGGGGGCGAGCAGTACTTC. Translated, it gives CASSVAPGGEQYF. The V gene is TRBV6-4, the J gene TRBJ2-7, with 7 bases that match TRBD1. V gave up 4 bases and J gave up 6 bases; unmatched junction bases: 6. From germline, CDR1 is MRHNA and CDR2 SNTAGT. The CDR3 spans 13 residues.

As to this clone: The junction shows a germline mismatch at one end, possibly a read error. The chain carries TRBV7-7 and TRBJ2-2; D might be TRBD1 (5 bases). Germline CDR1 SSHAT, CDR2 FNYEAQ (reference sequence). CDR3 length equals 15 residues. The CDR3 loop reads CASSVRQGNTGELFF. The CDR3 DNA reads TGTGCTAGCAGCGTACGTCAGGGGAACACCGGGGAGCTGTTTTTT. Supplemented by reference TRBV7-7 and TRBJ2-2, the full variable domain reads GAGVSQSPRYKVTKRGQDVTLRCDPISSHATLYWYQQALGQGPEFLTYFNYEAQPDKSGLPSDRFSAERPEGSISTLTIQRTEQRDSAMYRCASSVRQGNTGELFFGEGSRLTVL.

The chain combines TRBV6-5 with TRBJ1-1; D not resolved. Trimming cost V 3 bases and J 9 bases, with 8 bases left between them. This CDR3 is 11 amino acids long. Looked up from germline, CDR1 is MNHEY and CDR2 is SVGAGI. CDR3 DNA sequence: TGTGCCAGCAGTTATGAGCTGAAAGCTTTCTTT. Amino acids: CASSYELKAFF.

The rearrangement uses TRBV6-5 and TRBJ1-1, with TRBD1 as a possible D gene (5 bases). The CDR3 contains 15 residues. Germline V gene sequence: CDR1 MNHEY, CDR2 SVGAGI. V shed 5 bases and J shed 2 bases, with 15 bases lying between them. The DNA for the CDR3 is TGTGCCAGCAGTCCTCAGGGATTTACTAACACTGAAGCTTTCTTT. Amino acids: CASSPQGFTNTEAFF.

This CDR3 is CASRGQGAIAFF. The CDR3 region has the DNA TGTGCCAGCAGAGGACAGGGGGCAATAGCTTTCTTT. This chain joins TRBV2 and TRBJ1-1; 11 nucleotides agree with TRBD1. Per the germline V gene, CDR1 is SNHLY and CDR2 is FYNNEI. V gave up 6 bases and J gave up 10 bases; unmatched junction bases: 4. This CDR3 has 12 amino acids.

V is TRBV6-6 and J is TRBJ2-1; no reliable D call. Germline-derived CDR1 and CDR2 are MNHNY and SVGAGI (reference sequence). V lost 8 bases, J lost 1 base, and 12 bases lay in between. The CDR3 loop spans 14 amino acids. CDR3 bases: TGTGCCAGCCAATCTCCAGGTTCCTACAATGAGCAGTTCTTC. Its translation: CASQSPGSYNEQFF.

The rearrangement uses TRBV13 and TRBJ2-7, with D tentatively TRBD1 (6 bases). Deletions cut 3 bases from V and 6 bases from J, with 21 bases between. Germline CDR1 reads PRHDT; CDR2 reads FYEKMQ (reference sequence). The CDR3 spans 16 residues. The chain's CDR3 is CASSFSPRTVASEQYF. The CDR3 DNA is TGTGCCAGCAGCTTTAGCCCCCGGACAGTAGCATCCGAGCAGTACTTC.

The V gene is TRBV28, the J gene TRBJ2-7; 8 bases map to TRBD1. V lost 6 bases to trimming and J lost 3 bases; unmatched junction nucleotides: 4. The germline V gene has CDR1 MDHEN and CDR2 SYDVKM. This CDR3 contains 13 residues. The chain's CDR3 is CASSGQGFYEQYF. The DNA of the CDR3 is TGTGCCAGCAGCGGACAGGGATTCTACGAGCAGTACTTC. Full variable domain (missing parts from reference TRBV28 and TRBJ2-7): DVKVTQSSRYLVKRTGEKVFLECVQDMDHENMFWYRQDPGLGLRLIYFSYDVKMKEKGDIPEGYSVSREKKERFSLILESASTNQTSMYLCASSGQGFYEQYFGPGTRLTVT.

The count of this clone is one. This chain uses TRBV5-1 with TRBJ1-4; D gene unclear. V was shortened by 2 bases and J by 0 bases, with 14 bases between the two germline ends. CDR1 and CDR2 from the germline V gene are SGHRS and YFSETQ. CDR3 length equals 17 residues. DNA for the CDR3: TGCGCCAGCAGCTTCCTTTCAGGCGGGGCAACTAATGAAAAACTGTTTTTT. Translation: CASSFLSGGATNEKLFF.

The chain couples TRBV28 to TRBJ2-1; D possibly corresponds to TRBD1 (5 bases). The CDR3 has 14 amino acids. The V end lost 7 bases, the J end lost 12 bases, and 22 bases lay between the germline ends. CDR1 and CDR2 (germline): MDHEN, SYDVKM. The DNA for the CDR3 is TGTGCCAGCAACAAAAGGGGCCTTCAAAGTGGGCAGTTCTTC. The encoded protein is CASNKRGLQSGQFF.

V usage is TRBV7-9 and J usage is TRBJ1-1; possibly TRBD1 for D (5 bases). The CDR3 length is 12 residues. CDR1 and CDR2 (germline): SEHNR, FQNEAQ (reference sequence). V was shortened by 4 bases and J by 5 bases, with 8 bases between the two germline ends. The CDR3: CASSWQGTEAFF. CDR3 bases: TGTGCCAGCAGCTGGCAGGGTACTGAAGCTTTCTTT. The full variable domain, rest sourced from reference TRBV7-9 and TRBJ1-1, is DTGVSQNPRHKITKRGQNVTFRCDPISEHNRLYWYRQTLGQGPEFLTYFQNEAQLEKSRLLSDRFSAERPKGSFSTLEIQRTEQGDSAMYLCASSWQGTEAFFGQGTRLTVV.

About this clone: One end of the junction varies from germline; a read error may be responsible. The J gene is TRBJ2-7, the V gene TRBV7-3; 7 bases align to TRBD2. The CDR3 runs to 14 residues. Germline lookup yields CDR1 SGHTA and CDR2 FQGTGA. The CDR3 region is CASSPGTLAGLSVF. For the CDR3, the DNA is TGTGCCAGCAGCCCGGGTACTTTAGCGGGCCTATCCGTCTTC.

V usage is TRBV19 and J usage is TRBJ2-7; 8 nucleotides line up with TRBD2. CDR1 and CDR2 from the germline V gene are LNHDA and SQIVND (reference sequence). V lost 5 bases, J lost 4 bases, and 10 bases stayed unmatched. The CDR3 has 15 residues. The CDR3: CASSFSGDGGYEQYF. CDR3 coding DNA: TGTGCCAGTAGTTTTAGCGGGGACGGAGGTTACGAGCAGTACTTC. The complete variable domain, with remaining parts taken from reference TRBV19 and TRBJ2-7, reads DGGITQSPKYLFRKEGQNVTLSCEQNLNHDAMYWYRQDPGQGLRLIYYSQIVNDFQKGDIAEGYSVSREKKESFPLTVTSAQKNPTAFYLCASSFSGDGGYEQYFGPGTRLTVT.